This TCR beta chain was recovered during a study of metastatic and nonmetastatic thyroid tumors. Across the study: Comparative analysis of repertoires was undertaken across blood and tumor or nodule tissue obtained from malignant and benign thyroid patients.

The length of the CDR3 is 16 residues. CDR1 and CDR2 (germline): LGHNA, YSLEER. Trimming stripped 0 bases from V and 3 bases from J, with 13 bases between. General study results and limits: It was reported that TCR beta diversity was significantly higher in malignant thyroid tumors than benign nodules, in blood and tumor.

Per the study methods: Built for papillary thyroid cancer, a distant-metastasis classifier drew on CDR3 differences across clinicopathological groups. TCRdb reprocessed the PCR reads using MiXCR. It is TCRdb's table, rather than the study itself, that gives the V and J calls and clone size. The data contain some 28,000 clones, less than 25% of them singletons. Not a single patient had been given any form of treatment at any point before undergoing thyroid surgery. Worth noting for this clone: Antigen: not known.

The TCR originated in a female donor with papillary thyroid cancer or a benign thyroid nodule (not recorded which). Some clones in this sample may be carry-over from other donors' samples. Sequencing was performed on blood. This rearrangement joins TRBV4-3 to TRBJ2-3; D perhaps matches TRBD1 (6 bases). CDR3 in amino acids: CASSQDLARGTDTQYF. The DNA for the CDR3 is TGCGCCAGCAGCCAAGATTTGGCCAGGGGAACAGATACGCAGTATTTT.